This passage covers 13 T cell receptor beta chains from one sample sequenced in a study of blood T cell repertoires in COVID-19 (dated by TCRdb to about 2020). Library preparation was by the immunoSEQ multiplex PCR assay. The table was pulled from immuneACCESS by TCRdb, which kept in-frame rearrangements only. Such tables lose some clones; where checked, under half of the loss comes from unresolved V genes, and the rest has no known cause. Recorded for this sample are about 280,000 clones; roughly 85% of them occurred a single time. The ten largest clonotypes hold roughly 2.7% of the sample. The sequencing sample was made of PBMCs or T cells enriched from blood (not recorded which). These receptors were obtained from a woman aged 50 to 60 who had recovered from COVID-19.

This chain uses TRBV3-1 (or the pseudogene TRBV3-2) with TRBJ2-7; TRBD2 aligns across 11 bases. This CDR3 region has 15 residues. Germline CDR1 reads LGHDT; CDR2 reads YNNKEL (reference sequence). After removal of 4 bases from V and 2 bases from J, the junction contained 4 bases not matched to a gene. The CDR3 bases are TGTGCCAGCAGCCCACTAGCGGGAGAGCCCTACGAGCAGTACTTC. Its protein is CASSPLAGEPYEQYF.

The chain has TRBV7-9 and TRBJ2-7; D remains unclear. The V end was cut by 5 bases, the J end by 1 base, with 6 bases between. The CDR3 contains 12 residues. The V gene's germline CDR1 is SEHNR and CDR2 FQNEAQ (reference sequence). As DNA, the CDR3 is TGTGCCAGCAGCACTCGATCCTACGAGCAGTACTTC. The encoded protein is CASSTRSYEQYF.

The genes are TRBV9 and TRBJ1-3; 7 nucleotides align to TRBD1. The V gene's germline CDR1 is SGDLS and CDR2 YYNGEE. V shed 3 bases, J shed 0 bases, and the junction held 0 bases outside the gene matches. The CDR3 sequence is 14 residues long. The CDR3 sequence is CASSDRGSGNTIYF. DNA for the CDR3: TGTGCCAGCAGCGACAGGGGCTCTGGAAACACCATATATTTT.

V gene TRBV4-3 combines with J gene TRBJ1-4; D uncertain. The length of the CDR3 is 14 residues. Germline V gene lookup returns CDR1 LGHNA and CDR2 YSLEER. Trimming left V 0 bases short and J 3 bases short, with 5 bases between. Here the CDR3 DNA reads TGCGCCAGCAGCCAAGAGTTATCTAATGAAAAACTGTTTTTT. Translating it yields CASSQELSNEKLFF.

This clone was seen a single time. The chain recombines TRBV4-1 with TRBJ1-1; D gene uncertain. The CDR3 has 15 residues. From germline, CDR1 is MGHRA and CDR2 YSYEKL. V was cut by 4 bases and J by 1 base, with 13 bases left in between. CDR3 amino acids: CASSRQEAGNTEAFF. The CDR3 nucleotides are TGCGCCAGCAGCCGCCAGGAGGCGGGGAACACTGAAGCTTTCTTT.

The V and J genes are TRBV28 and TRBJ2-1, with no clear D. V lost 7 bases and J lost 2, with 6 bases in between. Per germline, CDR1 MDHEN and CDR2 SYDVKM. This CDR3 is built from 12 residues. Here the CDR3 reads CASTNTYNEQFF. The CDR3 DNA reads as TGTGCCAGCACCAACACCTACAATGAGCAGTTCTTC.

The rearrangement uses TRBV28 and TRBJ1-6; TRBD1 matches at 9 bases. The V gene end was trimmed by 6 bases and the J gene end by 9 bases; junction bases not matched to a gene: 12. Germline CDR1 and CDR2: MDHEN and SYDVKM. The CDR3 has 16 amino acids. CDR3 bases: TGTGCCAGCAGCTTTGCGGGACAGGGTGTTCGTTCACCCCTCCACTTT. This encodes CASSFAGQGVRSPLHF.

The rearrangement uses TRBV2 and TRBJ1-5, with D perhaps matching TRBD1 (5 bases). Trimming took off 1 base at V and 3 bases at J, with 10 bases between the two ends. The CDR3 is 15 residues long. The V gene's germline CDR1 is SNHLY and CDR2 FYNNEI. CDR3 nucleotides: TGTGCCAGCAGTGAAGAGGGGCATCTCAATCAGCCCCAGCATTTT. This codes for CASSEEGHLNQPQHF.

This CDR3 reads CASSLGSTGELFF. CDR3 sequence (DNA): TGTGCCAGCAGCTTGGGCAGTACCGGGGAGCTGTTTTTT. V usage is TRBV5-5 and J usage is TRBJ2-2; D is undetermined. CDR1 SGHKS and CDR2 YYEKEE come from the germline V gene (reference sequence). This CDR3 region has 13 residues. V was clipped by 0 bases and J by 5 bases, with 5 bases between them. The full variable domain, its missing parts supplied by reference TRBV5-5 and TRBJ2-2, is DAGVTQSPTHLIKTRGQQVTLRCSPISGHKSVSWYQQVLGQGPQFIFQYYEKEERGRGNFPDRFSARQFPNYSSELNVNALLLGDSALYLCASSLGSTGELFFGEGSRLTVL.

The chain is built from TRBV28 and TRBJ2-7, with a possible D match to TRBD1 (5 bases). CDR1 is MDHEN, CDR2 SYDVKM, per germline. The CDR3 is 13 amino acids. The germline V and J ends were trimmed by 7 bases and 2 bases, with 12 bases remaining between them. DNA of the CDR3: TGTGCCAGCACCAGACAGAGAGCCTACGAGCAGTACTTC. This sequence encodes CASTRQRAYEQYF.

CDR3 nucleotide sequence: TGTGCCAGCAGCTTACCCCCACTAGCGGGGAAGAATGAGCAGTTCTTC. Encoded protein: CASSLPPLAGKNEQFF. The rearrangement links TRBV5-5 to TRBJ2-1; 10 positions agree with TRBD2. The length of the CDR3 is 16 residues. The germline V gene has CDR1 SGHKS and CDR2 YYEKEE (reference sequence). V dropped 2 bases and J dropped 7; count of bases not matched to a gene: 9.

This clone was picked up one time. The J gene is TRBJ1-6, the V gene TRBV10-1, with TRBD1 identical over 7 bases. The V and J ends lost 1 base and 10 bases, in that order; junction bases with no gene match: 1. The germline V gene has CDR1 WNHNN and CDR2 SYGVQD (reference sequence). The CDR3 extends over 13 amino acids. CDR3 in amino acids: CASSEYRGSPLHF. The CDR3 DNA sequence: TGCGCCAGCAGTGAGTACAGGGGATCACCCCTCCACTTT.

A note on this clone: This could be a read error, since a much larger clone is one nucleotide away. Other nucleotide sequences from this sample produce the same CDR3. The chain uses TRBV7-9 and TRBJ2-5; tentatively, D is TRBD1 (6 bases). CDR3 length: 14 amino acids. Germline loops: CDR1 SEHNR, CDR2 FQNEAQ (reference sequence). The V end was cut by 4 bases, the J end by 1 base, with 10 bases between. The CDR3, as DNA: TGTGCCAGCAGCTCGGGACACCGCCAAGAGACCCAGTACTTC. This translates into CASSSGHRQETQYF.